The rows below give T cell receptor beta chains drawn from one sample of a study of identical twins. Via MiXCR, TCRdb re-called the 5' RACE reads, giving one row per CDR3 protein. This sample has roughly 1.6 million distinct CDR3 sequences, with less than 40% found just once. Sequenced material: cord blood. The receptors derive from a newborn girl in good health. Each CDR3 is given with its conserved first and last residue. Fields, in order: J gene, clone size, D gene, V gene, CDR3 protein, CDR3 DNA. The D gene is left open where the match is weak. Some rows mark clone size as missing; the rest say once, few, many or name a class of expanded clone.

TRBJ2-3 - TRBD1 TRBV7-9 CASSSRDRVITDTQYF TGTGCCAGCAGCTCGAGGGACAGGGTGATCACAGATACGCAGTATTTT
TRBJ2-5 - - TRBV20-1 CSARFPETQYF TGCAGTGCTCGCTTCCCAGAGACCCAGTACTTC
TRBJ2-5 - TRBD2 TRBV3-1 CASTRLAGWRETQYF TGTGCCAGCACGCGACTAGCGGGATGGAGAGAGACCCAGTACTTC
TRBJ2-7 few TRBD1 TRBV20-1 CSAWGTGSYEQYF TGCAGTGCCTGGGGGACAGGCTCCTACGAGCAGTACTTC
TRBJ2-5 - - TRBV29-1 CSVHRSSSGQYF TGCAGCGTCCACAGGTCCTCGTCAGGGCAGTACTTC
TRBJ2-3 once TRBD2 TRBV20-1 CSARGRGGRTDTQYF TGCAGTGCTAGAGGGCGGGGGGGCCGGACAGATACGCAGTATTTT
TRBJ1-2 few - TRBV7-2 CASSLAHGANYGYTF TGTGCCAGCAGCTTAGCGCACGGTGCTAACTATGGCTACACCTTC
TRBJ2-1 - TRBD2 TRBV5-1 CASSRRGLAHNEQFF TGCGCCAGCAGCAGGAGGGGACTAGCGCACAATGAGCAGTTCTTC
TRBJ1-1 - - TRBV12-5 CASGFRDTEAFF TGTGCTAGTGGTTTCAGGGACACTGAAGCTTTCTTT
TRBJ1-1 - - TRBV6-2/TRBV6-3 CASSQRLPEAFF TGTGCCAGCAGTCAAAGGCTTCCTGAAGCTTTCTTT
TRBJ2-1 few - TRBV2 CASSDTLAAVYGEQFF TGTGCCAGCAGTGATACCCTAGCCGCCGTGTACGGTGAGCAGTTCTTC
TRBJ2-7 few TRBD2 TRBV7-2 CASSLVIAGGSYEQYF TGTGCCAGCAGCTTAGTGATAGCGGGAGGCTCCTACGAGCAGTACTTC
TRBJ2-7 few TRBD2 TRBV28 CASSPAGTRIYEQYF TGTGCCAGCAGTCCGGCCGGGACTAGAATTTACGAGCAGTACTTC
TRBJ2-3 few TRBD2 TRBV29-1 CSASGAGTDTQYF TGCAGCGCTAGCGGGGCTGGCACAGATACGCAGTATTTT